This TCR beta chain was captured in a study of Ad26.COV2.S vaccination and SARS-CoV-2 variants. TCRdb's table, derived via immunoSEQ multiplex PCR, lists solely in-frame clones and lacks some. Of 400,000 to 450,000 clones listed, roughly 90% are singletons. CDR3 length: 15 amino acids. The ends were cut back, 3 bases at V and 2 bases at J, with 13 bases in the middle. Germline CDR1 is SGHAT and CDR2 is FQNNGV. Regarding treatment: 19 received Ad26.COV2.S at low or high dose, single or two shots; 5 received placebo; per-sample allocation not given. Each sample was drawn 63 days after the first injection (of vaccine or placebo).

The specimen was peripheral blood, collected in a trial of Ad26.COV2.S vaccine versus placebo. The chain combines TRBV11-2 with TRBJ2-5; D perhaps matches TRBD2 (6 bases). The sequence came from a person aged 18-65 years who received the Ad26.COV2.S COVID-19 vaccine or a placebo. The CDR3 loop reads CASSLGWDWQETQYF. For the CDR3, the DNA is TGTGCCAGCAGCTTGGGTTGGGACTGGCAAGAGACCCAGTACTTC.